The subject of this entry is one TCR beta chain. Its antigen is unknown. The data derive from a study of T-cell memory formation after mild COVID-19. Study as a whole: Each donor largely had its own TCR clusters.

The J segment lost 9 bases and the V segment lost 3 bases, leaving 6 bases of the junction unmatched. Per germline, CDR1 DFQATT and CDR2 SNEGSKA (reference sequence). CDR3 size: 14 residues. From 5'RACE with constant-segment primers came TCR alpha and TCR beta cDNA libraries that carried sample barcodes and UMIs. Each CDR3 protein gets one entry after TCRdb re-called the 5' RACE reads with MiXCR. The sample has approximately 350,000 distinct CDR3 sequences; 13% to 15% are singletons. Study-wide results and limits: The main location of contracting CD4+ clones was CM and EM, and that of contracting CD8+ clones was EMRA. Detection of some responders pre-infection suggested pre-existing cross-reactive memory T cells participated.

Sequencing was done on a sample of PBMCs or a T cell subset sorted from them (not recorded which). This chain links TRBV20-1 with TRBJ1-6, with 9 bases aligning to TRBD1. This sequence originates from a man aged 18 to 35 who had mild COVID-19 (a few samples of this study predate the infection). Cell type and time point are not known. Written as DNA, the CDR3 is TGCAGTGCTAGGGCTGGGACAGGGAGTTCACCCCTCCACTTT. This codes for CSARAGTGSSPLHF.